These 23 T cell receptor beta chains were all obtained from the same sample, sequenced in a study of persistence of HIV-infected CD4 T cells. Anti-CD3/anti-CD28 beads served as a nonspecific positive control stimulus. Sorting selected CD4+ T cells upregulating both CD40 ligand and CD69. The antigens for these receptors are not known. The immunoSEQ assay was version 4, run in survey mode. Clones were sequenced by immunoSEQ multiplex PCR, and TCRdb holds only the in-frame ones, with some missing. The repertoire holds 40,000 or so clones, 88% seen once, with 0.45% to 0.5% in the top ten. The starting material was CD4+ T cells sorted from PBMCs after roughly 19-hour stimulation, obtained from a patient who received antiretroviral therapy. Receptors originate from an adult woman with HIV who was CMV-seropositive.

This chain joins TRBV18 and TRBJ2-4; D remains ambiguous. In germline, CDR1 is KGHSH, CDR2 LQKENI. V was clipped by 4 bases and J by 6 bases, with 7 bases between them. CDR3 length equals 12 residues. CDR3 bases: TGTGCCAGCTCACTTGATAGAAACATTCAGTACTTC. Translation gives CASSLDRNIQYF.

The DNA for the CDR3 is TGCAGCGTCAACTCCGGGACAGGGAGCTCAGATACGCAGTATTTT. It encodes CSVNSGTGSSDTQYF. V usage is TRBV29-1 and J usage is TRBJ2-3, with 9 positions matching TRBD1. The V and J ends lost 6 bases and 4 bases, in that order; junction bases with no gene match: 11. This CDR3 comprises 15 residues. CDR1 is SQVTM, CDR2 ANQGSEA, per germline.

The V and J genes are TRBV14 and TRBJ2-2; D could derive from TRBD1 or TRBD2 (5 bases each). V shed 4 bases and J shed 0 bases, with 12 bases lying between them. Germline V gene sequence: CDR1 SGHDN, CDR2 FVKESK. The CDR3 is 16 residues long. In DNA, the CDR3 is TGTGCCAGCAGCCTCTGGGGACCCGCGAACACCGGGGAGCTGTTTTTT. Translating gives CASSLWGPANTGELFF. Full variable domain (missing parts from reference TRBV14 and TRBJ2-2): EAGVTQFPSHSVIEKGQTVTLRCDPISGHDNLYWYRRVMGKEIKFLLHFVKESKQDESGMPNNRFLAERTGGTYSTLKVQPAELEDSGVYFCASSLWGPANTGELFFGEGSRLTVL.

The chain combines TRBV7-8 with TRBJ1-5, with unresolved D. Looked up from germline, CDR1 is SGHVS and CDR2 is FQNEAQ. The CDR3 is 13 amino acids. V was pared by 5 bases and J by 3 bases, with 8 bases between. DNA for the CDR3: TGTGCCAGCAGCCCCAATCCCAATCAGCCCCAGCATTTT. Its protein product is CASSPNPNQPQHF.

The chain employs TRBV10-2 and TRBJ2-7; 9 bases match TRBD1. The J segment lost 2 bases and the V segment lost 6 bases, leaving 2 bases of the junction unmatched. Germline V gives CDR1 WSHSY, CDR2 SAAADI. The CDR3 extends over 13 amino acids. CDR3: CASSGDRAYEQYV. The CDR3 region has the DNA TGCGCCAGCAGCGGGGACAGGGCCTACGAGCAGTACGTC.

This clone showed up just once. The chain combines TRBV6-6 with TRBJ1-3, with a possible D match to TRBD1 (5 bases). The ends were cut back, 5 bases at V and 0 bases at J, with 17 bases in the middle. Germline values: CDR1 MNHNY, CDR2 SVGAGI (reference sequence). The CDR3 contains 17 residues. The CDR3 region is CASSPEGTRYSGNTIYF. In DNA form, the CDR3 reads TGTGCCAGCAGTCCCGAAGGGACCCGTTACTCTGGAAACACCATATATTTT.

This rearrangement joins TRBV30 to TRBJ1-1, with 7 bases that match TRBD1. CDR3 length: 11 residues. Germline CDR1 reads GTSNPN; CDR2 reads SVGIG (reference sequence). After removal of 8 bases from V and 4 bases from J, the junction contained 4 bases not matched to a gene. The CDR3 DNA reads as TGTGCCAGGTCAGGGGGCACTGAAGCTTTCTTT. Translating it yields CARSGGTEAFF.

This chain joins TRBV7-6 and TRBJ1-5, with D perhaps TRBD1 (6 bases). Germline lookup yields CDR1 SGHVS and CDR2 FNYEAQ. V lost 3 bases, J lost 5 bases, and 8 bases lay in between. The CDR3 runs to 13 residues. The CDR3 nucleotides read TGTGCCAGCAGCTTGCAGGGGTATCAGCCCCAGCATTTT. It specifies CASSLQGYQPQHF.

The chain carries TRBV7-8 and TRBJ2-7; 9 bases map to TRBD2. The CDR3 extends over 16 amino acids. Germline values: CDR1 SGHVS, CDR2 FQNEAQ. Trimming removed 3 bases from V and 4 bases from J; junction bases left unmatched: 10. DNA for the CDR3: TGTGCCAGCAGCTTCGGGGGCGGGGGGGCCGGATACGAGCAGTACTTC. Its protein product is CASSFGGGGAGYEQYF. The full variable domain, its missing parts supplied by reference TRBV7-8 and TRBJ2-7, is GAGVSQSPRYKVAKRGQDVALRCDPISGHVSLFWYQQALGQGPEFLTYFQNEAQLDKSGLPSDRFFAERPEGSVSTLKIQRTQQEDSAVYLCASSFGGGGAGYEQYFGPGTRLTVT.

CDR3 coding DNA: TGTGCCAGCAGTGAAGCGGGGGCTAACTATGGCTACACCTTC. It encodes CASSEAGANYGYTF. The rearrangement joins TRBV6-1 to TRBJ1-2, with D tentatively TRBD1 (5 bases). Germline CDR1 MNHNS, CDR2 SASEGT. This CDR3 comprises 14 residues. V was clipped by 0 bases and J by 0 bases, with 5 bases between them.

The chain couples TRBV3-1 (or the pseudogene TRBV3-2) to TRBJ2-1, with 15 bases that match TRBD2. This CDR3 contains 18 residues. Germline V lookup: CDR1 LGHDT, CDR2 YNNKEL (reference sequence). V trimming: 4 bases; J trimming: 8 bases; junction bases outside the gene matches: 12. CDR3 protein: CASSPVTGLAGGAYEQFF. CDR3 bases: TGTGCCAGCAGCCCCGTCACGGGACTAGCGGGGGGTGCGTATGAGCAGTTCTTC.

This clone has a handful of counts. The chain is built from TRBV15 and TRBJ2-3; TRBD1 matches at 7 bases. Looked up from germline, CDR1 is LNHNV and CDR2 is YYDKDF (reference sequence). This CDR3 has 16 amino acids. The J segment lost 5 bases and the V segment lost 3 bases, leaving 11 bases of the junction unmatched. The CDR3 sequence is CATSRGDSLQGDTQYF. The DNA for the CDR3 is TGTGCCACCAGCAGGGGGGACAGTCTCCAGGGAGATACGCAGTATTTT. Supplemented by reference TRBV15 and TRBJ2-3, the full variable domain reads DAMVIQNPRYQVTQFGKPVTLSCSQTLNHNVMYWYQQKSSQAPKLLFHYYDKDFNNEADTPDNFQSRRPNTSFCFLDIRSPGLGDTAMYLCATSRGDSLQGDTQYFGPGTRLTVL.

The rearrangement joins TRBV30 to TRBJ2-4; D is ambiguous. Per germline, CDR1 GTSNPN and CDR2 SVGIG (reference sequence). The CDR3 is 12 residues long. V lost 4 bases and J 3 bases, leaving 7 bases between the germline ends. The chain's CDR3 is CAWTDLKNIQYF. In DNA form, the CDR3 reads TGTGCCTGGACTGACCTCAAAAACATTCAGTACTTC.

V gene TRBV9 combines with J gene TRBJ1-1; no reliable D call. Per germline, CDR1 SGDLS and CDR2 YYNGEE. V was trimmed by 4 bases and J by 5 bases, leaving 15 bases between them. This CDR3 is built from 14 residues. This CDR3 reads CASSLDPGGTEAFF. CDR3 DNA: TGTGCCAGCAGCCTCGACCCCGGCGGGACTGAAGCTTTCTTT.

In DNA, the CDR3 is TGCGCCACCGAAGGGGGGATGAACACTGAAGCTTTCTTT. Translating gives CATEGGMNTEAFF. The V call is TRBV10-2, the J call TRBJ1-1; possibly TRBD1 for D (6 bases). Germline V gene sequence: CDR1 WSHSY, CDR2 SAAADI. This CDR3 has 13 residues. Trimming cost V 10 bases and J 0 bases, with 12 bases left between them.

The chain carries TRBV14 and TRBJ1-1; possible D gene TRBD1, 5 bases. Trimming shortened V by 4 bases and J by 2 bases, and 11 bases separated the two germline ends. There are 14 residues in the CDR3. The germline V gene has CDR1 SGHDN and CDR2 FVKESK. CDR3 sequence reads: CASSLPGLNTEAFF. The DNA of the CDR3 is TGTGCCAGCAGCCTCCCGGGGCTAAACACTGAAGCTTTCTTT.

The rearrangement links TRBV6-5 to TRBJ2-3; D unresolved. CDR3 length equals 14 residues. Germline CDR1 MNHEY, CDR2 SVGAGI. The V end lost 6 bases, the J end lost 1 base, and 11 bases lay between the germline ends. CDR3 loop: CASRLSFGTDTQYF. The CDR3 DNA follows: TGTGCCAGCAGGCTGAGTTTTGGCACAGATACGCAGTATTTT.

The chain recombines TRBV2 with TRBJ2-7, with 13 bases matching TRBD2. The CDR3 runs 16 residues. J was trimmed by 1 base and V by 5 bases; bases with no gene match: 5. The V gene's germline CDR1 is SNHLY and CDR2 FYNNEI. Here the CDR3 reads CASSWTSGGTSYEQYF. In DNA, the CDR3 is TGTGCCAGCAGTTGGACTAGCGGGGGCACTTCCTACGAGCAGTACTTC. Full variable domain (missing parts from reference TRBV2 and TRBJ2-7): EPEVTQTPSHQVTQMGQEVILRCVPISNHLYFYWYRQILGQKVEFLVSFYNNEISEKSEIFDDQFSVERPDGSNFTLKIRSTKLEDSAMYFCASSWTSGGTSYEQYFGPGTRLTVT.

V and J are TRBV10-3 and TRBJ2-7, with TRBD1 as a possible D gene (5 bases). The CDR3 length is 12 residues. Trimming took 3 bases from V and 6 from J, leaving 9 bases between them. The germline gives CDR1 ENHRY, CDR2 SYGVKD. The CDR3 reads CAISDQGGEQYF. For the CDR3, the DNA is TGTGCCATCAGTGACCAGGGTGGCGAGCAGTACTTC.

The chain is built from TRBV9 and TRBJ2-5; 7 positions match TRBD1. V shed 4 bases, J shed 3 bases, and the junction held 9 bases outside the gene matches. The CDR3 runs to 15 residues. Germline V gene sequence: CDR1 SGDLS, CDR2 YYNGEE. CDR3 sequence (DNA): TGTGCCAGCAGCAAAACCGGGACAGCTAAAGAGACCCAGTACTTC. It codes for CASSKTGTAKETQYF.

The chain has TRBV5-1 and TRBJ2-5; 7 positions match TRBD1. The germline gives CDR1 SGHRS, CDR2 YFSETQ. The CDR3 is made up of 15 amino acids. The V and J ends lost 2 bases and 5 bases, in that order; junction bases with no gene match: 9. As DNA, the CDR3 is TGCGCCAGCAGCTTCGGCACAGGGGTGGCCGAGACCCAGTACTTC. Translating gives CASSFGTGVAETQYF.

This chain connects TRBV9 to TRBJ2-3, with TRBD1 as a possible D gene (7 bases). There are 14 residues in the CDR3. V gave up 3 bases and J gave up 1 base, with 9 bases separating them. The germline V gene has CDR1 SGDLS and CDR2 YYNGEE. The CDR3 DNA follows: TGTGCCAGCAGCGGCGGGACAGGCACAGATACGCAGTATTTT. As protein: CASSGGTGTDTQYF. Drawing the rest from reference TRBV9 and TRBJ2-3, the complete variable domain is DSGVTQTPKHLITATGQRVTLRCSPRSGDLSVYWYQQSLDQGLQFLIQYYNGEERAKGNILERFSAQQFPDLHSELNLSSLELGDSALYFCASSGGTGTDTQYFGPGTRLTVL.

This sequence joins TRBV24-1 and TRBJ1-1; D is unclear. Germline CDR1 reads KGHDR; CDR2 reads SFDVKD. V was clipped by 4 bases and J by 5 bases, with 7 bases between them. This CDR3 contains 12 residues. The CDR3 here is CATSDPGTEAFF. The CDR3 region has the DNA TGTGCCACCAGTGACCCGGGGACTGAAGCTTTCTTT.